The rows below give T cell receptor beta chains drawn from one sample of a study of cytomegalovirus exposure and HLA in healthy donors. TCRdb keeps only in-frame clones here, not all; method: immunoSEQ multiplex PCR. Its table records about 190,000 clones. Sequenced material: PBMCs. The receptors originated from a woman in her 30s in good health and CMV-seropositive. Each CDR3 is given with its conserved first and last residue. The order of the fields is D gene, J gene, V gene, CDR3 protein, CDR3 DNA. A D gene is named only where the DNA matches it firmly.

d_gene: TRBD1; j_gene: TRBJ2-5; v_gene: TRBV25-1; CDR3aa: CASSEGTGVEYQETQYF; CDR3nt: TGTGCCAGCAGTGAAGGGACAGGGGTGGAGTACCAAGAGACCCAGTACTTC
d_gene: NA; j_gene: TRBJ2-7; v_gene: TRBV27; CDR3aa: CASSPRRDSYEQYF; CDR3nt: TGTGCCAGCAGCCCCCGCAGGGACTCCTACGAGCAGTACTTC
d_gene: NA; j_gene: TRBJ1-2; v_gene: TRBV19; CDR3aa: CASTIGESNYGYTF; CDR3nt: TGTGCCAGTACCATCGGGGAATCTAACTATGGCTACACCTTC
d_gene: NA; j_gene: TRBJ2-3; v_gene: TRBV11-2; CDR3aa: CASSVTVGSTDTQYF; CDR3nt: TGTGCCAGCAGCGTCACGGTCGGTAGCACAGATACGCAGTATTTT
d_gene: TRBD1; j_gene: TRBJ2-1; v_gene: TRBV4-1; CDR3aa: CASSQGGTEYNEQFF; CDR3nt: TGCGCCAGCAGCCAAGGGGGGACAGAGTACAATGAGCAGTTCTTC
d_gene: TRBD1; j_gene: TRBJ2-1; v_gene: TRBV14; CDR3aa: CASSQGWSTGDEQFF; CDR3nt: TGTGCCAGCAGCCAAGGCTGGTCAACAGGGGATGAGCAGTTCTTC
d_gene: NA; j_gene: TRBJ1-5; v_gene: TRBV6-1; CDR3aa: CASSEVGGGNQPQHF; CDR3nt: TGTGCCAGCAGTGAAGTGGGGGGTGGCAATCAGCCCCAGCATTTT
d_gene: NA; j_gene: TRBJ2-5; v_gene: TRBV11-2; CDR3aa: CASSFLTGVQETQYF; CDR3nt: TGTGCCAGCAGCTTCCTAACGGGGGTCCAAGAGACCCAGTACTTC
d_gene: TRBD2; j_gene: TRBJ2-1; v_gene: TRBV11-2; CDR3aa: CASGRAGNEQFF; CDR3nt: TGTGCCAGCGGGAGGGCCGGAAATGAGCAGTTCTTC
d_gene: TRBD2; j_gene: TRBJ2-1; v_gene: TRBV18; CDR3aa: CASSQGAGTTSYNEQFF; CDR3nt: TGTGCCAGCTCACAAGGAGCCGGGACTACCTCCTACAATGAGCAGTTCTTC
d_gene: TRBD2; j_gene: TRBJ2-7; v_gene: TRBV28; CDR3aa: CASSGTSVIGNEQYF; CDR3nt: TGTGCCAGCAGTGGGACTAGCGTAATAGGGAACGAGCAGTACTTC
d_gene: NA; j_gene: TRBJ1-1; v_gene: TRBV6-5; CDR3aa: CASSEYGRSEAFF; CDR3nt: TGTGCCAGCAGTGAGTACGGGAGGTCTGAAGCTTTCTTT
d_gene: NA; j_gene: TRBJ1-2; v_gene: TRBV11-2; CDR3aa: CASSLLGGFGYTF; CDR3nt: TGTGCCAGCAGCTTACTCGGGGGGTTCGGCTACACCTTC
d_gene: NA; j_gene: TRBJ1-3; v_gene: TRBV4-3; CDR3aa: CASSQERGYSGNTIYF; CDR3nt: TGCGCCAGCAGCCAAGAAAGAGGGTACTCTGGAAACACCATATATTTT
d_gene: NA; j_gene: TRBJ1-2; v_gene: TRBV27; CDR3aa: CASSYLGGDYGYTF; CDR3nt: TGTGCCAGCAGTTATCTGGGGGGTGACTATGGCTACACCTTC
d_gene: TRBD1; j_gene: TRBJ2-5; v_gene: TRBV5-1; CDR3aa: CASSLAGQALETQYF; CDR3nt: TGCGCCAGCAGCTTGGCGGGACAGGCCCTAGAGACCCAGTACTTC
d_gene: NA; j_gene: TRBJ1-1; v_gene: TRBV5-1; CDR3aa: CASSLDREAFF; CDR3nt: TGCGCCAGCAGCTTGGACAGGGAAGCTTTCTTT
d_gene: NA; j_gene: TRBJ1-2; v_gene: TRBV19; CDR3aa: CASNPDRTYGYTF; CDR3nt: TGTGCCAGTAACCCCGACAGAACCTATGGCTACACCTTC
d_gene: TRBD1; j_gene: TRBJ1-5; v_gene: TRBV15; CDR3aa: CATSRDKPGGRDQPQHF; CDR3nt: TGTGCCACCAGCAGAGACAAGCCAGGGGGACGGGATCAGCCCCAGCATTTT
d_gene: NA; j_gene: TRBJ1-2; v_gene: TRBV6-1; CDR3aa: CASSEGGGVYGYTF; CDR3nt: TGTGCCAGCAGTGAAGGCGGGGGCGTCTATGGCTACACCTTC
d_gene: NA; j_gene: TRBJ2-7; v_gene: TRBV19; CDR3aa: CASSAVGGSYEQYF; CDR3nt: TGTGCCAGTAGTGCGGTCGGTGGTAGCTACGAGCAGTACTTC
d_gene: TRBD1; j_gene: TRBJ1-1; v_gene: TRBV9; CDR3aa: CASSVGYGGTGGLGLGTEAFF; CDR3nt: TGTGCCAGCAGCGTAGGTTATGGTGGGACAGGGGGGCTAGGTTTGGGGACTGAAGCTTTCTTT
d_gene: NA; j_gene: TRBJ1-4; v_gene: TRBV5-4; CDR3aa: CASSSDPGHNEKLFF; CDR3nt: TGTGCCAGCAGCTCGGATCCGGGACATAATGAAAAACTGTTTTTT
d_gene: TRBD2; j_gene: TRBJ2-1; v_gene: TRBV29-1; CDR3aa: CSAEVHPAGDDEQFF; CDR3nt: TGCAGCGCTGAGGTACATCCAGCGGGAGACGATGAGCAGTTCTTC
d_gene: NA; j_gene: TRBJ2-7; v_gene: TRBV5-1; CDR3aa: CASGRTSAIGHEQYF; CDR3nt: TGCGCCAGCGGCCGAACTAGTGCCATTGGGCACGAGCAGTACTTC
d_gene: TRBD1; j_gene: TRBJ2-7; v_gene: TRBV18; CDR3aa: CASSTGTGVGEQYF; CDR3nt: TGTGCCAGCTCAACCGGGACAGGGGTCGGCGAGCAGTACTTC
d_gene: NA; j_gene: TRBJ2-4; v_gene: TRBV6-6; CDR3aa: CASTPPGSAKNIQYF; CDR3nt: TGTGCCAGCACTCCCCCGGGGTCAGCCAAAAACATTCAGTACTTC
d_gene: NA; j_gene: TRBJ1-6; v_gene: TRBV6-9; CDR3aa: CATHNRPLALHNSPLHF; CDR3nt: TGTGCCACCCATAACAGACCCCTAGCCCTCCATAATTCACCCCTCCACTTT
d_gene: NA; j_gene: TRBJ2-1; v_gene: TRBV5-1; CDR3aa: CASTRDSYNEQFF; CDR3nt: TGCGCCAGCACCCGAGACAGCTACAATGAGCAGTTCTTC
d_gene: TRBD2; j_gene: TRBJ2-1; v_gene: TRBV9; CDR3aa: CASSVGGGTRIRNEQFF; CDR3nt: TGTGCCAGCAGCGTGGGGGGTGGGACTAGGATCCGCAATGAGCAGTTCTTC
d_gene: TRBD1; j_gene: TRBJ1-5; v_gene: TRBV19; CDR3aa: CASGGGQGRTQPQHF; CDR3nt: TGTGCCAGTGGGGGGGGACAGGGGAGGACTCAGCCCCAGCATTTT
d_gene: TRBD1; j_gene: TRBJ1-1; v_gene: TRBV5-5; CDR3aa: CASSLVGGQGNTEAFF; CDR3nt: TGTGCCAGCAGCTTGGTGGGGGGACAGGGGAACACTGAAGCTTTCTTT
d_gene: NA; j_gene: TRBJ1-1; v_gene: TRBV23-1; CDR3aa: CASSHGDNMNTEAFF; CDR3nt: TGCGCCAGCAGTCATGGGGACAACATGAACACTGAAGCTTTCTTT
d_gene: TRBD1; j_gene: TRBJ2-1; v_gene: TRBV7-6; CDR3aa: CASSLAPRQGANEQFF; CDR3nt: TGTGCCAGCAGCTTAGCGCCTCGACAGGGGGCGAATGAGCAGTTCTTC
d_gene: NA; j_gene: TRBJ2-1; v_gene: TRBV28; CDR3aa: CASSLERQWGEQFF; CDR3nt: TGTGCCAGCAGTTTAGAGCGGCAGTGGGGTGAGCAGTTCTTC
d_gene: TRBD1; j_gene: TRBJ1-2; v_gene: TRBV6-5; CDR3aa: CASSDRGNYGYTF; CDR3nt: TGTGCCAGCAGTGACAGGGGGAACTATGGCTACACCTTC
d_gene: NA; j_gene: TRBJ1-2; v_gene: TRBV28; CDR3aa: CASSLLGTSYGYTF; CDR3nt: TGTGCCAGCAGTTTATTGGGCACCAGCTATGGCTACACCTTC
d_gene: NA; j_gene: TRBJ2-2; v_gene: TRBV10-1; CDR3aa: CASSAAGSVVTGELFF; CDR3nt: TGCGCCAGCAGTGCCGCAGGGTCGGTGGTCACCGGGGAGCTGTTTTTT
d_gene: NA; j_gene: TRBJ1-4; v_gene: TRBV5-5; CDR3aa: CASSLWYSNEKLFF; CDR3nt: TGTGCCAGCAGCTTGTGGTACTCTAATGAAAAACTGTTTTTT
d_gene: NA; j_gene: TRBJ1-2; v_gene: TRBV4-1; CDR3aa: CASSQQDTVANYGYTF; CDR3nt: TGCGCCAGCAGCCAACAGGACACCGTAGCTAACTATGGCTACACCTTC
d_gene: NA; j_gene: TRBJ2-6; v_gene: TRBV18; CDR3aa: CASSYSRGANVLTF; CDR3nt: TGTGCCAGCTCCTACTCCCGGGGGGCCAACGTCCTGACTTTC
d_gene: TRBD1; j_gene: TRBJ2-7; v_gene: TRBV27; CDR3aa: CASSTNPGGYEQYF; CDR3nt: TGTGCCAGCAGTACTAATCCAGGGGGCTACGAGCAGTACTTC
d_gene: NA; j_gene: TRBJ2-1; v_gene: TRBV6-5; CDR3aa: CASSGSHRSYNEQFF; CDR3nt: TGTGCCAGCAGTGGTTCACACCGCTCCTACAATGAGCAGTTCTTC
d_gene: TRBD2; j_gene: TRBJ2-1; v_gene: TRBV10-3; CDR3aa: CAITGLAGDNEQFF; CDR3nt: TGTGCCATCACCGGACTAGCGGGAGACAATGAGCAGTTCTTC
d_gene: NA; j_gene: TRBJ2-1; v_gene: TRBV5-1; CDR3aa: CASSSSDWNEQFF; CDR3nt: TGCGCCAGCAGCAGCTCCGATTGGAATGAGCAGTTCTTC
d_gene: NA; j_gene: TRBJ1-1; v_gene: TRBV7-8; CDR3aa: CAGEGHQVTEAFF; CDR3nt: TGTGCCGGGGAGGGGCACCAGGTCACTGAAGCTTTCTTT
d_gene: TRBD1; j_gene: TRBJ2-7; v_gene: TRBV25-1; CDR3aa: CASLDDRGGDEQYF; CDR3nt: TGTGCCAGCTTAGATGACAGGGGAGGCGACGAGCAGTACTTC
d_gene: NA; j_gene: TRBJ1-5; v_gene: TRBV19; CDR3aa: CASKPEREVNQPQHF; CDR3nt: TGTGCCAGTAAGCCCGAGCGGGAAGTCAACCAGCCCCAGCATTTT
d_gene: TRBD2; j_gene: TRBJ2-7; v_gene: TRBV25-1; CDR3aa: CASSVLTSGGSPYEQYF; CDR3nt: TGTGCCAGCAGTGTCCTGACTAGCGGGGGCTCACCCTACGAGCAGTACTTC
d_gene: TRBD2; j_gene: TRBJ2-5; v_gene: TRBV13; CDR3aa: CASSPSGLAGTQYF; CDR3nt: TGTGCCAGCAGCCCCTCCGGACTAGCCGGGACCCAGTACTTC
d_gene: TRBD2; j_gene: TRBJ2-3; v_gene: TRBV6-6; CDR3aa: CASGSSGALDTQYF; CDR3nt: TGTGCCAGCGGTTCTAGCGGGGCTTTAGATACGCAGTATTTT
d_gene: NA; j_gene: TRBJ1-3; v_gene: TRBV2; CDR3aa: CASSESGLSGNTIYF; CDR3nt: TGTGCCAGCAGTGAATCAGGGTTAAGTGGAAACACCATATATTTT